Below are 5 T cell receptor beta chains sequenced from a single sample in a study of tumor-infiltrating lymphocytes in primary liver carcinoma. The investigators made TCR beta cDNA from approximately 510 ng total RNA, using a constant-region primer. TCR beta libraries came from three nested multiplex PCR rounds using slightly modified ARM-PCR. With TRBV1-TRBV30 forward primers and a C-beta reverse primer, the first two PCR rounds were run for 10 to 11 cycles each. TCRdb used MiXCR to reprocess the multiplex PCR reads, holding one entry per CDR3 protein. The sample includes about 78,000 distinct CDR3 sequences, 70% to 80% seen only once; the top ten take roughly 13%. Co-extraction of RNA and DNA was performed on roughly 17-32 mg of unsorted bulk tissue. Material for sequencing was liver tumor tissue from sampling region 4. The subset: tumor region T4, right-lateral pole. These receptors came from a woman in her fifties or sixties with primary liver carcinoma and hepatitis B virus infection.

In the case of this clonotype: The junction does not match germline at one end; this may be a read error. The rearrangement links TRBV6-1 to TRBJ2-4; weak D call: TRBD2 (6 bases). Germline assignment: CDR1 MNHNS and CDR2 SASEGT. This CDR3 has 15 amino acids. The CDR3 DNA reads as TGTGCCAGCAACCCTCTACTAGCATCCCGAGGCATTCAGTACTTT. Encoded protein: CASNPLLASRGIQYF.

This clonotype has just a few counts. This chain links TRBV5-8 with TRBJ1-5, with D unclear. From germline, CDR1 is SGHTS and CDR2 YDEGEE. Trimming removed 4 bases at V and 9 bases at J, with 11 bases between. The CDR3 consists of 12 residues. This CDR3 is CASSLTWRPQHF. The CDR3 bases are TGTGCCAGCAGCCTGACTTGGCGGCCCCAGCATTTT.

Comment on this clonotype: An end of the junction differs from the germline gene, which may be a read error. V and J are TRBV6-2 or TRBV6-3 and TRBJ2-2, with TRBD2 matching 8 bases. This CDR3 is 18 amino acids long. Per germline, CDR1 MNHEY and CDR2 SVGEGT. The CDR3 loop is CASSRWTCGRLYTGELLF. The CDR3 region has the DNA TGTGCCAGCAGTCGTTGGACTTGCGGGAGGCTCTACACCGGGGAGCTGCTTTTT.

A remark on this clonotype: A much larger clone differs by one base, so this may be a read error. V gene TRBV12-3 or TRBV12-4 combines with J gene TRBJ1-2; no clear D. The CDR3 sequence is 13 residues long. The CDR3 DNA reads TGTGCCAGCAGTACTCAAAGTATCTATGGCTACGCCTTC. Amino acid sequence: CASSTQSIYGYAF.

This clonotype was recorded a few times. This chain links TRBV7-9 with TRBJ1-1, with D possibly matching TRBD1 (6 bases). CDR1 SEHNR and CDR2 FQNEAQ come from the germline V gene (reference sequence). V was pared by 5 bases and J by 8 bases, with 12 bases between. This CDR3 region has 12 residues. The CDR3 bases are TGTGCCAGCAGCCCCAGGACAGCGGAAGCTTTCTTT. Protein: CASSPRTAEAFF.